The 27 T cell receptor beta chains listed next were all sequenced from one sample in a study of blood T cell repertoires in COVID-19. The table came from immunoSEQ multiplex PCR; TCRdb's copy has only in-frame clones and leaves some out. The sample shows 200,000 to 250,000 clones, roughly 80% of them seen only once. Sequencing was carried out using peripheral blood. The source is a woman at least 80 years old with COVID-19, enrolled during active disease.

The chain recombines TRBV18 with TRBJ1-2; D is possibly TRBD1 (6 bases). The CDR3 is made up of 15 amino acids. Per germline, CDR1 KGHSH and CDR2 LQKENI. Deletions cut 3 bases from V and 8 bases from J, with 19 bases between. The CDR3 coding sequence is TGTGCCAGCTCACCGGGGGGGGCTATAACTTCAGGCTACACCTTC. As protein: CASSPGGAITSGYTF.

V is TRBV7-9 and J is TRBJ1-1; no definite D call. The CDR3 covers 13 residues. With 5 bases removed from V and 1 base from J, the gap between germline ends came to 8 bases. CDR1 SEHNR and CDR2 FQNEAQ come from the germline V gene (reference sequence). In DNA, the CDR3 is TGTGCCAGCAGCATTTATCCGAACACTGAAGCTTTCTTT. It specifies CASSIYPNTEAFF.

V usage is TRBV6-2 or TRBV6-3 and J usage is TRBJ1-1; D is possibly TRBD1 (6 bases). Trimming took 4 bases from V and 4 from J, leaving 13 bases between them. This CDR3 is built from 14 residues. Germline V gene lookup returns CDR1 MNHEY and CDR2 SVGEGT. The chain's CDR3 is CASSFRNRVTEAFF. The CDR3 DNA follows: TGTGCCAGCAGTTTCCGGAACAGGGTCACTGAAGCTTTCTTT.

The V and J genes are TRBV19 and TRBJ1-4; no clear D. Germline V CDR1 and CDR2: LNHDA, SQIVND (reference sequence). CDR3 size: 16 residues. Trimming left V 4 bases short and J 0 bases short, with 12 bases between. The CDR3 loop reads CASSRVLRATNEKLFF. The CDR3 coding sequence is TGTGCCAGTAGTAGGGTCCTGAGGGCAACTAATGAAAAACTGTTTTTT.

J is TRBJ1-1 and V is TRBV27; 7 bases line up with TRBD1. V lost 3 bases, J lost 1 base, and 5 bases stayed unmatched. There are 15 residues in the CDR3. Germline loops: CDR1 MNHEY, CDR2 SMNVEV (reference sequence). This chain's CDR3 is CASSFSGQKNTEAFF. The CDR3 coding sequence is TGTGCCAGCAGTTTTTCGGGACAGAAGAACACTGAAGCTTTCTTT.

The chain couples TRBV7-9 to TRBJ1-2; the D is unclear. The CDR3 has 12 amino acids. Germline CDR1 SEHNR, CDR2 FQNEAQ (reference sequence). The V end lost 5 bases, the J end lost 7 bases, and 11 bases lay between the germline ends. CDR3 sequence (DNA): TGTGCCAGCAGCCAGAGGGTATCTGGCTACACCTTC. Translation: CASSQRVSGYTF.

The chain has TRBV28 and TRBJ1-2; maybe TRBD1 (6 bases). Germline CDR1 MDHEN, CDR2 SYDVKM. The CDR3 is 13 residues long. V lost 3 bases, J lost 4 bases, and 9 bases lay in between. DNA for the CDR3: TGTGCCAGCAGTTTGGGGGCTTTCTATGGCTACACCTTC. It translates to CASSLGAFYGYTF.

This clone was detected only a few times. The chain links TRBV9 to TRBJ2-1; 10 nucleotides line up with TRBD2. The V and J ends lost 4 bases and 10 bases, in that order; junction bases with no gene match: 8. CDR1 is SGDLS, CDR2 YYNGEE, per germline. The CDR3 covers 14 residues. As DNA, the CDR3 is TGTGCCAGCAGCACCAAAGGGACTAGCGACGAGCAGTTCTTC. It codes for CASSTKGTSDEQFF. The full variable domain, in which reference TRBV9 and TRBJ2-1 provide the parts outside the CDR3, is DSGVTQTPKHLITATGQRVTLRCSPRSGDLSVYWYQQSLDQGLQFLIQYYNGEERAKGNILERFSAQQFPDLHSELNLSSLELGDSALYFCASSTKGTSDEQFFGPGTRLTVL.

The chain is built from TRBV2 and TRBJ1-1; D is unclear. From germline, CDR1 is SNHLY and CDR2 FYNNEI. V gave up 1 base and J gave up 5 bases, with 11 bases separating them. The CDR3 runs to 14 residues. Written as DNA, the CDR3 is TGTGCCAGCAGTGAAGTCGGACGGAGGACTGAAGCTTTCTTT. The encoded protein is CASSEVGRRTEAFF. Together with reference TRBV2 and TRBJ1-1, the CDR3 gives the full variable domain: EPEVTQTPSHQVTQMGQEVILRCVPISNHLYFYWYRQILGQKVEFLVSFYNNEISEKSEIFDDQFSVERPDGSNFTLKIRSTKLEDSAMYFCASSEVGRRTEAFFGQGTRLTVV.

The chain links TRBV19 to TRBJ2-3; the match to TRBD1 covers 10 bases. This CDR3 is 17 amino acids long. The V gene's germline CDR1 is LNHDA and CDR2 SQIVND (reference sequence). Trimming cost V 3 bases and J 0 bases; bases outside gene matches: 6. The CDR3, as DNA: TGTGCCAGTAGTATCACCGGGACAGGGGCTAGCACAGATACGCAGTATTTT. Encoded protein: CASSITGTGASTDTQYF.

The gene calls are TRBV6-1 and TRBJ1-2, with D unclear. There are 15 residues in the CDR3. Germline V gene data show CDR1 as MNHNS and CDR2 as SASEGT. V lost 0 bases, J lost 4 bases, and 12 bases lay in between. CDR3 DNA: TGTGCCAGCAGTGAAGCAACTGGAGCTGGCTATGGCTACACCTTC. Protein sequence: CASSEATGAGYGYTF.

The J gene is TRBJ1-5, the V gene TRBV19, with 7 nucleotides matching TRBD1. J lost 5 bases, V lost 3 bases, and 7 bases had no gene match. The CDR3 loop spans 15 amino acids. Germline lookup yields CDR1 LNHDA and CDR2 SQIVND (reference sequence). DNA of the CDR3: TGTGCCAGTAGTATCGCTGACAGGGCGGATCAGCCCCAGCATTTT. Protein sequence: CASSIADRADQPQHF. The entire variable domain, with the rest obtained from reference TRBV19 and TRBJ1-5, is as follows: DGGITQSPKYLFRKEGQNVTLSCEQNLNHDAMYWYRQDPGQGLRLIYYSQIVNDFQKGDIAEGYSVSREKKESFPLTVTSAQKNPTAFYLCASSIADRADQPQHFGDGTRLSIL.

The chain joins TRBV18 to TRBJ2-7; 12 bases match TRBD2. The length of the CDR3 is 14 residues. After removal of 2 bases from V and 5 bases from J, the junction contained 1 base not matched to a gene. Germline V CDR1 and CDR2: KGHSH, LQKENI. DNA for the CDR3: TGTGCCAGCTCACCAAGACTAGCGGGAGACGAGCAGTACTTC. Amino acids: CASSPRLAGDEQYF.

J is TRBJ1-5 and V is TRBV4-1; a possible D gene is TRBD1 (6 bases). Germline CDR1 is MGHRA and CDR2 is YSYEKL. The V and J ends lost 2 bases and 6 bases respectively, with 17 bases between them. The CDR3 length is 16 residues. In DNA form, the CDR3 reads TGCGCCAGCAGCCAACAGGGGCTGGGCGACGGTCAGCCCCAGCATTTT. Its protein is CASSQQGLGDGQPQHF.

The chain carries TRBV7-9 and TRBJ1-1; D perhaps matches TRBD1 (5 bases). This CDR3 has 15 residues. CDR1 SEHNR and CDR2 FQNEAQ come from the germline V gene (reference sequence). Trimming stripped 4 bases from V and 1 base from J, with 13 bases between. In DNA, the CDR3 is TGTGCCAGCAGCTCGCAGGGAAGGGGGAACACTGAAGCTTTCTTT. Translation gives CASSSQGRGNTEAFF.

The J gene is TRBJ2-7, the V gene TRBV14; D is perhaps TRBD1 (5 bases). Germline CDR1 reads SGHDN; CDR2 reads FVKESK. Trimming cost V 6 bases and J 3 bases, with 12 bases left between them. CDR3 length equals 13 residues. CDR3 sequence: CASRKGNSYEQYF. The CDR3 DNA sequence: TGTGCCAGCAGGAAGGGGAATAGCTACGAGCAGTACTTC.

The gene calls are TRBV10-3 and TRBJ2-1, with D maybe TRBD2 (7 bases). Germline V gene data show CDR1 as ENHRY and CDR2 as SYGVKD. V was shortened by 3 bases and J by 6 bases, with 12 bases between the two germline ends. The CDR3 spans 14 residues. CDR3 sequence: CAISEQGGSNEQFF. CDR3 nucleotides: TGTGCCATCAGTGAACAGGGAGGGAGCAATGAGCAGTTCTTC.

This clone was counted only a few times. This chain uses TRBV7-6 with TRBJ1-1; no clear D. This CDR3 has 13 residues. Trimming left V 6 bases short and J 3 bases short, with 11 bases between. Germline lookup yields CDR1 SGHVS and CDR2 FNYEAQ. DNA for the CDR3: TGTGCCAGCAGTCGAGCGGACTACACTGAAGCTTTCTTT. It codes for CASSRADYTEAFF.

On this clone itself: Other DNA sequences in the sample encode the same CDR3. The J gene is TRBJ2-7, the V gene TRBV18; maybe TRBD2 (6 bases). Deletions cut 6 bases from V and 0 bases from J, with 15 bases between. CDR3 length: 15 residues. Germline CDR1 and CDR2: KGHSH and LQKENI. CDR3 residues: CASSRRDSLSYEQYF. The CDR3 DNA sequence: TGTGCCAGCTCCCGCAGGGACTCTCTCTCCTACGAGCAGTACTTC.

This clone showed up just a few times. The V call is TRBV5-8, the J call TRBJ1-2, with D possibly TRBD1 on 5 matching bases. CDR1 and CDR2 from the germline V gene are SGHTS and YDEGEE. CDR3 size: 14 residues. With 2 bases removed from V and 4 bases from J, the gap between germline ends came to 12 bases. Written as DNA, the CDR3 is TGTGCCAGCAGCTTAGACAGACCCCGCTATGGCTACACCTTC. It yields the protein CASSLDRPRYGYTF. Looking up the rest from reference TRBV5-8 and TRBJ1-2 gives the full variable domain: EAGVTQSPTHLIKTRGQQATLRCSPISGHTSVYWYQQALGLGLQFLLWYDEGEERNRGNFPPRFSGRQFPNYSSELNVNALELEDSALYLCASSLDRPRYGYTFGSGTRLTVV.

This clone has only a few counts. The chain recombines TRBV5-1 with TRBJ2-2; a possible D gene is TRBD1 (5 bases). The V and J ends lost 2 bases and 1 base respectively, with 9 bases between them. Germline loops: CDR1 SGHRS, CDR2 YFSETQ. The CDR3 covers 15 residues. The CDR3 reads CASSFGQGNTGELFF. DNA of the CDR3: TGCGCCAGCAGCTTTGGGCAGGGGAACACCGGGGAGCTGTTTTTT.

This chain links TRBV5-1 with TRBJ2-5; perhaps TRBD1 as D (6 bases). This CDR3 has 13 residues. Trimming shortened V by 3 bases and J by 5 bases, and 11 bases separated the two germline ends. Germline CDR1 and CDR2: SGHRS and YFSETQ. The CDR3 nucleotides are TGCGCCAGCAGCTACAGGGCAATGGAGACCCAGTACTTC. It is translated as CASSYRAMETQYF. Full variable domain (rest looked up from reference TRBV5-1 and TRBJ2-5): KAGVTQTPRYLIKTRGQQVTLSCSPISGHRSVSWYQQTPGQGLQFLFEYFSETQRNKGNFPGRFSGRQFSNSRSEMNVSTLELGDSALYLCASSYRAMETQYFGPGTRLLVL.

This sequence joins TRBV7-9 and TRBJ1-1; D might be TRBD1 (5 bases). CDR3 length equals 14 residues. The germline gives CDR1 SEHNR, CDR2 FQNEAQ (reference sequence). The ends were cut back, 1 base at V and 1 base at J, with 7 bases in the middle. CDR3 in DNA: TGTGCCAGCAGCTTAGACAGGTGGAACACTGAAGCTTTCTTT. It is translated as CASSLDRWNTEAFF.

The gene calls are TRBV29-1 and TRBJ1-2; TRBD1 agrees at 7 bases. The CDR3 is 12 residues long. Trimming at V came to 7 bases and at J to 8 bases, leaving 10 bases not matched to a gene. Germline loops: CDR1 SQVTM, CDR2 ANQGSEA. The CDR3 loop is CSAYTGDKGYTF. Here the CDR3 DNA reads TGCAGCGCCTATACAGGGGACAAGGGCTACACCTTC.

As DNA, the CDR3 is TGTGCCAGCAGCCTTGGACACCCCGGGGAGCTGTTTTTT. Protein: CASSLGHPGELFF. The V and J genes are TRBV7-3 and TRBJ2-2; TRBD1 is a possible D gene (5 bases). The ends were cut back, 5 bases at V and 6 bases at J, with 10 bases in the middle. Germline loops: CDR1 SGHTA, CDR2 FQGTGA. The CDR3 contains 13 residues.

The chain uses TRBV27 and TRBJ1-2, with a weak D call TRBD1 (5 bases). CDR1 and CDR2 (germline): MNHEY, SMNVEV (reference sequence). This CDR3 comprises 13 residues. The germline V and J ends were trimmed by 6 bases and 3 bases, with 11 bases remaining between them. The CDR3: CASRLDTDYGYTF. Here the CDR3 DNA reads TGTGCCAGCAGATTGGACACGGACTATGGCTACACCTTC.

This clone appeared once. This rearrangement joins TRBV5-1 to TRBJ2-7; possibly TRBD1 for D (6 bases). Between the trimmed V and J ends, which lost 5 bases and 3 bases, there was a span of 9 bases. The CDR3 is 12 amino acids. Germline lookup yields CDR1 SGHRS and CDR2 YFSETQ. Here the CDR3 reads CASRPDSYEQYF. Written as DNA, the CDR3 is TGCGCCAGCAGGCCGGACAGCTACGAGCAGTACTTC.